These T cell receptor beta chains were read from a single sample in a study of CD8 T cells in Susac syndrome. TCRdb re-analysed the immunoSEQ multiplex PCR reads in MiXCR, keeping a single row per CDR3 protein. The profile shows some 210,000 distinct CDR3 sequences, about 94% of them singletons. The sample taken for sequencing was CD4+ T cells from PBMCs. The receptors come from a human donor with Susac syndrome. Each CDR3 is given with its conserved first and last residue. The order of the fields is CDR3 protein, CDR3 DNA, clone size, V gene, D gene, J gene. D genes are given only for firm matches. Expanded clones are given a class, and other clones once, few, many or no size at all.

CDR3aa: CASSQDRYRYTRYF
CDR3nt: TGTGCCAGCAGCCAAGATCGATACAGGTATACTAGGTACTTC
abundance: .
v_gene: TRBV3-1
d_gene: .
j_gene: TRBJ2-7

CDR3aa: CSVLGRGTNQPQHF
CDR3nt: TGCAGTGTACTGGGGCGGGGTACCAATCAGCCCCAGCATTTT
abundance: .
v_gene: TRBV20-1
d_gene: .
j_gene: TRBJ1-5

CDR3aa: CASSAGVGGAYEQYF
CDR3nt: TGTGCCAGCAGCGCTGGGGTAGGGGGCGCTTACGAGCAGTACTTC
abundance: .
v_gene: TRBV9
d_gene: TRBD1
j_gene: TRBJ2-7

CDR3aa: CASSRLVPDDEQFF
CDR3nt: TGCGCCAGCTCCCGACTAGTTCCGGACGATGAGCAGTTCTTC
abundance: .
v_gene: TRBV5-1
d_gene: .
j_gene: TRBJ2-1

CDR3aa: CASRIDRGPDTQYF
CDR3nt: TGTGCCAGCAGAATAGACAGGGGCCCAGATACGCAGTATTTT
abundance: .
v_gene: TRBV2
d_gene: TRBD1
j_gene: TRBJ2-3

CDR3aa: CASSRRVGMSSYEQYF
CDR3nt: TGTGCCAGCAGCAGGAGGGTCGGGATGAGCTCCTACGAGCAGTACTTC
abundance: .
v_gene: TRBV6-1
d_gene: .
j_gene: TRBJ2-7

CDR3aa: CASSPESGAYNEQFF
CDR3nt: TGTGCCAGCAGCCCAGAGAGCGGGGCCTACAATGAGCAGTTCTTC
abundance: .
v_gene: TRBV7-2
d_gene: TRBD2
j_gene: TRBJ2-1

CDR3aa: CASSTGMAGELFF
CDR3nt: TGTGCCAGTAGCACGGGGATGGCCGGGGAGCTGTTTTTT
abundance: .
v_gene: TRBV19
d_gene: .
j_gene: TRBJ2-2

CDR3aa: CASNLQGMGTEAFF
CDR3nt: TGTGCCAGCAACCTACAGGGCATGGGCACTGAAGCTTTCTTT
abundance: .
v_gene: TRBV6-2/TRBV6-3
d_gene: .
j_gene: TRBJ1-1

CDR3aa: CSARDLADQPQHF
CDR3nt: TGCAGTGCTAGAGATTTGGCCGATCAGCCCCAGCATTTT
abundance: .
v_gene: TRBV20-1
d_gene: .
j_gene: TRBJ1-5

CDR3aa: CASSYQTLGYTF
CDR3nt: TGTGCCAGCAGTTATCAGACATTAGGCTACACCTTC
abundance: once
v_gene: TRBV12-3/TRBV12-4
d_gene: .
j_gene: TRBJ1-2

CDR3aa: CSASTRDRRGYTF
CDR3nt: TGCAGTGCTAGTACCCGGGACAGGAGGGGCTACACCTTC
abundance: .
v_gene: TRBV20-1
d_gene: TRBD1
j_gene: TRBJ1-2

CDR3aa: CASSLRLAGAGGTGELFF
CDR3nt: TGTGCCAGCAGCCTACGACTAGCGGGGGCAGGAGGTACCGGGGAGCTGTTTTTT
abundance: .
v_gene: TRBV3-1
d_gene: TRBD2
j_gene: TRBJ2-2

CDR3aa: CASSLASMNTEAFF
CDR3nt: TGTGCCAGCAGCCTCGCGAGCATGAACACTGAAGCTTTCTTT
abundance: .
v_gene: TRBV7-2
d_gene: .
j_gene: TRBJ1-1

CDR3aa: CASSLGQPRYEQYF
CDR3nt: TGTGCCAGCAGCCTGGGACAGCCGCGCTACGAGCAGTACTTC
abundance: .
v_gene: TRBV12-3/TRBV12-4
d_gene: TRBD1
j_gene: TRBJ2-7

CDR3aa: CASSRQGLETVNEQFF
CDR3nt: TGTGCCAGCAGTAGGCAAGGACTAGAAACGGTGAATGAGCAGTTCTTC
abundance: .
v_gene: TRBV6-1
d_gene: TRBD2
j_gene: TRBJ2-1

CDR3aa: CASSFLDRPKNTIYF
CDR3nt: TGTGCCAGCAGTTTCCTGGACAGACCCAAAAACACCATATATTTT
abundance: .
v_gene: TRBV7-9
d_gene: .
j_gene: TRBJ1-3

CDR3aa: CACTNRDNGELFF
CDR3nt: TGTGCCTGTACCAACAGGGATAACGGGGAGCTGTTTTTT
abundance: .
v_gene: TRBV30
d_gene: .
j_gene: TRBJ2-2

CDR3aa: CASSGGPNTGELFF
CDR3nt: TGTGCCAGCAGCGGGGGACCAAACACCGGGGAGCTGTTTTTT
abundance: .
v_gene: TRBV9
d_gene: .
j_gene: TRBJ2-2

CDR3aa: CASSFDRVQETQYF
CDR3nt: TGTGCTAGCAGCTTTGACAGAGTCCAAGAGACCCAGTACTTC
abundance: .
v_gene: TRBV7-7
d_gene: .
j_gene: TRBJ2-5

CDR3aa: CAWSKGGRYGYTF
CDR3nt: TGTGCCTGGAGTAAGGGGGGACGCTATGGCTACACCTTC
abundance: .
v_gene: TRBV30
d_gene: .
j_gene: TRBJ1-2

CDR3aa: CASSFAGGETQYF
CDR3nt: TGTGCCAGCAGCTTCGCCGGTGGGGAGACCCAGTACTTC
abundance: .
v_gene: TRBV7-8
d_gene: .
j_gene: TRBJ2-5

CDR3aa: CASSELGGKVGGYTF
CDR3nt: TGTGCCAGCAGTGAATTGGGGGGGAAGGTCGGAGGCTACACCTTC
abundance: .
v_gene: TRBV25-1
d_gene: .
j_gene: TRBJ1-2

CDR3aa: CATSPRQGGPYEQYF
CDR3nt: TGTGCCACCAGCCCTCGACAGGGTGGACCCTACGAGCAGTACTTC
abundance: .
v_gene: TRBV15
d_gene: TRBD1
j_gene: TRBJ2-7

CDR3aa: CASSPPLGANSPLHF
CDR3nt: TGTGCCAGCTCACCACCGTTGGGGGCTAATTCACCCCTCCACTTT
abundance: once
v_gene: TRBV18
d_gene: .
j_gene: TRBJ1-6

CDR3aa: CSAREPLGAGELFF
CDR3nt: TGCAGTGCTAGAGAACCTTTAGGGGCCGGGGAGCTGTTTTTT
abundance: .
v_gene: TRBV20-1
d_gene: .
j_gene: TRBJ2-2

CDR3aa: CASSTQGGSNQPQHF
CDR3nt: TGTGCCAGCAGCACACAGGGAGGGAGCAATCAGCCCCAGCATTTT
abundance: .
v_gene: TRBV5-4
d_gene: .
j_gene: TRBJ1-5

CDR3aa: CASSLAQGSEAFF
CDR3nt: TGTGCCAGCAGTTTAGCGCAGGGGTCTGAAGCTTTCTTT
abundance: .
v_gene: TRBV12-3/TRBV12-4
d_gene: .
j_gene: TRBJ1-1

CDR3aa: CSAQGAGITEAFF
CDR3nt: TGCAGTGCCCAGGGGGCAGGGATTACTGAAGCTTTCTTT
abundance: .
v_gene: TRBV20-1
d_gene: TRBD1
j_gene: TRBJ1-1

CDR3aa: CATSSGTGGGYGYTF
CDR3nt: TGTGCCACCAGCAGTGGGACAGGGGGCGGCTATGGCTACACCTTC
abundance: .
v_gene: TRBV15
d_gene: TRBD1
j_gene: TRBJ1-2

CDR3aa: CASSGQGGSYEQYF
CDR3nt: TGTGCCAGCAGCGGACAGGGAGGGTCCTACGAGCAGTACTTC
abundance: .
v_gene: TRBV7-9
d_gene: .
j_gene: TRBJ2-7

CDR3aa: CASSLTVGINQPQHF
CDR3nt: TGTGCCAGCAGTTTAACAGTTGGTATCAATCAGCCCCAGCATTTT
abundance: .
v_gene: TRBV12-3/TRBV12-4
d_gene: .
j_gene: TRBJ1-5

CDR3aa: CASSPDSLNTEPFF
CDR3nt: TGTGCCAGCAGCCCCGACAGTTTGAACACTGAACCTTTCTTT
abundance: once
v_gene: TRBV7-2
d_gene: .
j_gene: TRBJ1-1

CDR3aa: CSVGRALSTDTQYF
CDR3nt: TGCAGCGTTGGCAGGGCCCTTAGCACAGATACGCAGTATTTT
abundance: .
v_gene: TRBV29-1
d_gene: .
j_gene: TRBJ2-3

CDR3aa: CASSSSFGQGGTEAFF
CDR3nt: TGTGCCAGCAGCTCATCGTTCGGGCAGGGAGGCACTGAAGCTTTCTTT
abundance: .
v_gene: TRBV6-1
d_gene: .
j_gene: TRBJ1-1

CDR3aa: CATSGTGRDRGGDTQYF
CDR3nt: TGTGCCACCAGTGGTACGGGTCGGGACAGGGGAGGAGATACGCAGTATTTT
abundance: .
v_gene: TRBV24-1
d_gene: TRBD1
j_gene: TRBJ2-3

CDR3aa: CASSPAGGGDQPQHF
CDR3nt: TGTGCCAGCAGCCCGGCAGGAGGGGGTGATCAGCCCCAGCATTTT
abundance: .
v_gene: TRBV12-3/TRBV12-4
d_gene: .
j_gene: TRBJ1-5

CDR3aa: CASSPAGAEQYF
CDR3nt: TGTGCCAGCAGCCCCGCGGGAGCGGAGCAGTACTTC
abundance: .
v_gene: TRBV3-1
d_gene: TRBD2
j_gene: TRBJ2-7

CDR3aa: CASRPQKGPGAGELFF
CDR3nt: TGTGCCAGCAGACCGCAGAAGGGACCTGGGGCCGGGGAGCTGTTTTTT
abundance: .
v_gene: TRBV5-4
d_gene: .
j_gene: TRBJ2-2

CDR3aa: CASSTRDSAEDGSYEQYF
CDR3nt: TGTGCCAGCAGTACCCGGGACAGTGCAGAGGATGGCTCCTACGAGCAGTACTTC
abundance: .
v_gene: TRBV12-3/TRBV12-4
d_gene: TRBD1
j_gene: TRBJ2-7

CDR3aa: CASSPADRGHQPQHF
CDR3nt: TGTGCCAGCAGCCCCGCGGACAGGGGGCATCAGCCCCAGCATTTT
abundance: .
v_gene: TRBV9
d_gene: TRBD1
j_gene: TRBJ1-5

CDR3aa: CASSPESGGNEKLFF
CDR3nt: TGTGCCAGCTCACCCGAGTCAGGAGGCAATGAAAAACTGTTTTTT
abundance: .
v_gene: TRBV18
d_gene: .
j_gene: TRBJ1-4

CDR3aa: CASSFGETGNTIYF
CDR3nt: TGCGCCAGCAGCTTCGGAGAAACGGGAAACACCATATATTTT
abundance: .
v_gene: TRBV5-1
d_gene: .
j_gene: TRBJ1-3

CDR3aa: CASSMTGGTNYGYTF
CDR3nt: TGTGCCAGCAGCATGACAGGTGGAACTAACTATGGCTACACCTTC
abundance: .
v_gene: TRBV7-3
d_gene: .
j_gene: TRBJ1-2

CDR3aa: CSAPPRGTEAFF
CDR3nt: TGCAGTGCCCCCCCTCGTGGTACTGAAGCTTTCTTT
abundance: .
v_gene: TRBV20-1
d_gene: .
j_gene: TRBJ1-1

CDR3aa: CSVGAGTDTQYF
CDR3nt: TGCAGCGTCGGTGCGGGCACAGATACGCAGTATTTT
abundance: .
v_gene: TRBV29-1
d_gene: .
j_gene: TRBJ2-3

CDR3aa: CASSLGSLEAQYF
CDR3nt: TGTGCCAGCAGTTTGGGCAGCTTAGAGGCGCAGTATTTT
abundance: .
v_gene: TRBV12-3/TRBV12-4
d_gene: .
j_gene: TRBJ2-3

CDR3aa: CASRLNYEQYF
CDR3nt: TGTGCCAGCAGGTTAAACTACGAGCAGTACTTC
abundance: .
v_gene: TRBV6-6
d_gene: .
j_gene: TRBJ2-7

CDR3aa: CASSPMGRQIELFF
CDR3nt: TGTGCCAGCAGTCCCATGGGACGTCAAATTGAGCTGTTTTTT
abundance: .
v_gene: TRBV12-3/TRBV12-4
d_gene: .
j_gene: TRBJ1-4

CDR3aa: CASSPGAITGELFF
CDR3nt: TGTGCCAGCAGTCCAGGGGCTATCACCGGGGAGCTGTTTTTT
abundance: .
v_gene: TRBV13
d_gene: .
j_gene: TRBJ2-2

CDR3aa: CSVKGGSYGYTF
CDR3nt: TGCAGCGTGAAGGGGGGCTCCTATGGCTACACCTTC
abundance: .
v_gene: TRBV29-1
d_gene: .
j_gene: TRBJ1-2

CDR3aa: CASSQNRGESNQPQHF
CDR3nt: TGTGCCAGCAGCCAGAACAGGGGAGAGAGCAATCAGCCCCAGCATTTT
abundance: .
v_gene: TRBV6-2/TRBV6-3
d_gene: TRBD1
j_gene: TRBJ1-5

CDR3aa: CASSLGQVSDSPLHF
CDR3nt: TGTGCCAGCAGTTTAGGACAGGTGTCCGATTCACCCCTCCACTTT
abundance: .
v_gene: TRBV28
d_gene: TRBD1
j_gene: TRBJ1-6